Given below is one TCR beta chain in context. Germline CDR1 is GTSNPN and CDR2 is SVGIG (reference sequence). Deletions cut 3 bases from V and 7 bases from J, with 12 bases between. The CDR3 runs to 13 residues. Only in-frame clones appear in the TCRdb table, and some are missing; sequencing was by immunoSEQ multiplex PCR. The sample lists 120,000 or so clones, more than 75% occurring once. This sample is part of a study of blood T cell repertoires in COVID-19. The gene calls are TRBV30 and TRBJ1-4, with a tentative D call TRBD1 (6 bases). The sequenced sample was peripheral blood. This clonotype was obtained from a woman aged 60 to 75 with acute or convalescent COVID-19. DNA of the CDR3: TGTGCCTGGAGCCCACAGGGTTCTGAAAAACTGTTTTTT. This encodes CAWSPQGSEKLFF.